The 21 T cell receptor beta chains presented below share a single source sample, sequenced in a study of glioma-infiltrating T cells. Using RNA template, CDR3s of TCR alpha and beta were amplified with iRepertoire arm-PCR. MiXCR, applied by TCRdb to the multiplex PCR reads, yields one record per CDR3 protein. Here the sample spans around 43,000 distinct CDR3 sequences, around 22% being singletons. Sequencing was performed on glioma tissue, nonneoplastic brain tissue, or PBMCs (not recorded which). All receptors come from a human donor with low-grade glioma or glioblastoma, undergoing nonglioma brain surgery, or in good health (not recorded which).

This clonotype was counted ten times or more. The chain employs TRBV7-2 and TRBJ1-3; D ambiguous. This CDR3 has 12 residues. Germline CDR1 and CDR2: SGHTA and FQGNSA. V lost 2 bases to trimming and J lost 4 bases, with 3 bases between them. The CDR3 coding sequence is TGTGCCAGCAGCTTATACGGAAACACCATATATTTT. This gives the protein CASSLYGNTIYF.

This chain links TRBV6-6 with TRBJ2-1; 12 positions agree with TRBD2. This CDR3 is built from 16 residues. Germline-derived CDR1 and CDR2 are MNHNY and SVGAGI (reference sequence). V trimming: 4 bases; J trimming: 6 bases; junction bases outside the gene matches: 7. The CDR3 spells CASSSGLAGTPNEQFF. As DNA, the CDR3 is TGTGCCAGCAGTTCCGGACTAGCGGGGACCCCCAATGAGCAGTTCTTC.

At least ten counts were recorded for this clonotype. The chain combines TRBV2 with TRBJ2-5, with D unresolved. V lost 3 bases and J lost 3, with 11 bases in between. The germline V gene has CDR1 SNHLY and CDR2 FYNNEI. This CDR3 spans 14 amino acids. The CDR3 DNA follows: TGTGCCAGCAGTGAGCTGGGTTCCGAAGAGACCCAGTACTTC. Residues: CASSELGSEETQYF.

This clonotype came up many times. The chain has TRBV20-1 and TRBJ2-7; D gene unclear. Germline loops: CDR1 DFQATT, CDR2 SNEGSKA (reference sequence). CDR3 length: 14 residues. V was clipped by 0 bases and J by 0 bases, with 9 bases between them. This chain's CDR3 is CSARDQPGSYEQYF. In DNA form, the CDR3 reads TGCAGTGCTAGAGATCAACCGGGCTCCTACGAGCAGTACTTC.

This clonotype was recorded at least ten times. The CDR3 loop reads CASSLSPVGAAQYF. For the CDR3, the DNA is TGCGCCAGCAGCCTCAGCCCCGTGGGGGCAGCGCAGTATTTT. V usage is TRBV4-1 and J usage is TRBJ2-3, with D tentatively TRBD1 (6 bases). Germline loops: CDR1 MGHRA, CDR2 YSYEKL. V lost 4 bases, J lost 10 bases, and 18 bases lay in between. The CDR3 covers 14 residues.

At least ten counts were recorded for this clonotype. The chain uses TRBV19 and TRBJ1-2; 7 bases fit TRBD1. There are 13 residues in the CDR3. Losses at the gene ends were 5 bases for V and 5 bases for J; bases not matched to a gene: 5. Germline values: CDR1 LNHDA, CDR2 SQIVND (reference sequence). The CDR3 bases are TGTGCCAGTAGTGGGCGACAGGGTTATGGCTACACCTTC. As protein: CASSGRQGYGYTF.

Points on this clonotype: Germline is not matched at one junction end, which may reflect a read error. In DNA, the CDR3 is TGTGCCAGCAGCCCCGGGACTAGCGGGAGAAGGGTCGGGGAGACCCACTACTTC. Translating it yields CASSPGTSGRRVGETHYF. This rearrangement joins TRBV14 to TRBJ2-5, with TRBD2 matching 14 bases. Looked up from germline, CDR1 is SGHDN and CDR2 is FVKESK. The CDR3 covers 18 residues.

This clonotype was detected only a few times. The gene calls are TRBV5-1 and TRBJ1-1; the D gene is possibly TRBD1 (5 bases). CDR1 is SGHRS and CDR2 is YFSETQ in the germline V gene. Trimming took off 3 bases at V and 0 bases at J, with 12 bases between the two ends. CDR3 length: 15 amino acids. CDR3 sequence (DNA): TGCGCCAGCAGCTGGGCGGGGGAGTTGAACACTGAAGCTTTCTTT. It specifies CASSWAGELNTEAFF. Based on the CDR3 plus reference TRBV5-1 and TRBJ1-1, the full variable domain is KAGVTQTPRYLIKTRGQQVTLSCSPISGHRSVSWYQQTPGQGLQFLFEYFSETQRNKGNFPGRFSGRQFSNSRSEMNVSTLELGDSALYLCASSWAGELNTEAFFGQGTRLTVV.

This clonotype occurred many times. The rearrangement joins TRBV28 to TRBJ1-2; 10 nucleotides line up with TRBD1. Per germline, CDR1 MDHEN and CDR2 SYDVKM. This CDR3 is 14 amino acids long. V was pared by 5 bases and J by 8 bases, with 8 bases of the junction left unmatched. CDR3 DNA sequence: TGTGCCAGCAGTCTTTCAGGGACAGGGGACGGCTACACCTTC. It yields the protein CASSLSGTGDGYTF.

This clonotype has at least ten counts. The J gene is TRBJ2-1, the V gene TRBV6-1; D is unclear. The CDR3 is 12 amino acids. V was clipped by 5 bases and J by 9 bases, with 11 bases between them. CDR1 and CDR2 from the germline V gene are MNHNS and SASEGT. CDR3 sequence reads: CASSSPPGEQFF. CDR3 coding DNA: TGTGCCAGCAGTTCACCACCGGGTGAGCAGTTCTTC.

This clonotype came up once. The junction departs from germline at one end; a sequencing error may be responsible. The CDR3, as DNA: TGTGCCCGCAGTCATTGTCCCGCTCCCCCGTCCTTC. It specifies CARSHCPAPPSF. V gene TRBV6-1 combines with J gene TRBJ2-5; D uncertain. CDR3 size: 12 residues. Germline CDR1 MNHNS, CDR2 SASEGT.

The V and J genes are TRBV14 and TRBJ2-5, with D possibly being TRBD2 (5 bases). The length of the CDR3 is 14 residues. The V end lost 3 bases, the J end lost 2 bases, and 10 bases lay between the germline ends. From germline, CDR1 is SGHDN and CDR2 FVKESK. The CDR3 loop is CASSQGSHQETQYF. DNA for the CDR3: TGTGCCAGCAGCCAGGGGAGTCATCAAGAGACCCAGTACTTC.

This clonotype was detected many times. The gene calls are TRBV25-1 and TRBJ1-2; maybe TRBD1 (6 bases). Per germline, CDR1 MGHDK and CDR2 SYGVNS. V lost 2 bases and J lost 3, with 16 bases in between. There are 16 residues in the CDR3. CDR3 in amino acids: CASSEQTVGGYYGYTF. The CDR3 DNA reads as TGTGCCAGCAGTGAACAGACAGTAGGGGGTTACTATGGCTACACCTTC.

This clonotype has a count of ten or more. The chain joins TRBV20-1 to TRBJ2-3, with TRBD2 identical over 9 bases. Per the germline V gene, CDR1 is DFQATT and CDR2 is SNEGSKA (reference sequence). J was trimmed by 3 bases and V by 7 bases; bases with no gene match: 11. This CDR3 region has 15 residues. This chain's CDR3 is CSVPKRAGGTDTQYF. As DNA, the CDR3 is TGCAGTGTTCCCAAGAGGGCGGGAGGGACAGATACGCAGTATTTT.

By share, this clonotype ranks as medium-sized. This chain uses TRBV20-1 with TRBJ2-3, with 9 bases that match TRBD2. Germline values: CDR1 DFQATT, CDR2 SNEGSKA (reference sequence). The CDR3 is 16 amino acids. V gave up 6 bases and J gave up 5 bases; unmatched junction bases: 15. The CDR3 protein is CSASPPGLAWLDTQYF. CDR3 coding DNA: TGCAGTGCCTCTCCTCCGGGACTAGCTTGGCTAGATACGCAGTATTTT.

This clonotype was counted at least ten times. The chain employs TRBV25-1 and TRBJ1-3; D gene unclear. The CDR3 extends over 15 amino acids. The V gene lost 3 bases and the J gene lost 0 bases, with 9 bases spanning the gap. From germline, CDR1 is MGHDK and CDR2 SYGVNS. CDR3 sequence: CASSEAVGSGNTIYF. The CDR3 DNA is TGTGCCAGCAGTGAGGCAGTAGGCTCTGGAAACACCATATATTTT.

A remark on this clonotype: This may stem from a read error, because a much larger clone lies one nucleotide away. CDR3 bases: TGTGCCAGCAGCTTTGAACTGGGTACTGGAGCTTTCTTT. Translated: CASSFELGTGAFF. The chain has TRBV7-6 and TRBJ1-1; D ambiguous. Germline V CDR1 and CDR2: SGHVS, FNYEAQ. The CDR3 runs 13 residues.

This clonotype has a count of ten or more. The chain carries TRBV12-3 or TRBV12-4 and TRBJ1-1; D gene ambiguous. The CDR3 loop spans 14 amino acids. Trimming took 3 bases from V and 0 from J, leaving 8 bases between them. DNA of the CDR3: TGTGCCAGCAGTTTTAGGGAGGTGAACACTGAAGCTTTCTTT. Encoded protein: CASSFREVNTEAFF.

This clonotype was observed many times. This sequence joins TRBV28 and TRBJ2-6; D gene ambiguous. CDR3 length: 13 amino acids. CDR1 is MDHEN and CDR2 is SYDVKM in the germline V gene. The V and J ends lost 8 bases and 4 bases respectively, with 9 bases between them. The CDR3 sequence is CASGSRGANVLTF. The CDR3 DNA reads as TGTGCCAGCGGGTCTCGGGGGGCCAACGTCCTGACTTTC.

The chain couples TRBV29-1 to TRBJ2-2; 11 nucleotides align to TRBD2. CDR3 length: 17 residues. After removal of 1 base from V and 7 bases from J, the junction contained 11 bases not matched to a gene. CDR1 is SQVTM and CDR2 is ANQGSEA in the germline V gene. The chain's CDR3 is CSVEGSVTSGDFGELFF. CDR3 nucleotides: TGCAGCGTTGAAGGGAGTGTGACTAGCGGGGATTTCGGGGAGCTGTTTTTT.

At least ten counts were recorded for this clonotype. The chain uses TRBV4-1 and TRBJ2-1, with D perhaps TRBD2 (5 bases). The CDR3 runs 15 residues. V dropped 1 base and J dropped 0 bases, with 7 bases sitting between them. The V gene's germline CDR1 is MGHRA and CDR2 YSYEKL. The CDR3 nucleotides read TGCGCCAGCAGCCAAGTCGGGGACTCCTACAATGAGCAGTTCTTC. The encoded protein is CASSQVGDSYNEQFF.